This T cell receptor beta chain was profiled in a study of blood T cell repertoires in COVID-19. Original handling: Cell counts per sample came from amplifying reference gene primers. Libraries were prepared by immunoSEQ multiplex PCR; TCRdb keeps only in-frame clonotypes and omits some of them. D and trimming were read from the DNA, whereas the V and J calls and clone size are those reported in that table. The table records about 320,000 clones, roughly 90% of them present only once. CDR1 is SGHRS and CDR2 is YFSETQ in the germline V gene. The CDR3 is made up of 14 amino acids. Trimming left V 4 bases short and J 1 base short, with 12 bases between.

The sequencing input was PBMCs or T cells enriched from blood (not recorded which). This chain joins TRBV5-1 and TRBJ2-7, with D tentatively TRBD2 (6 bases). The clonotype originates from a man aged 60 to 75 who had recovered from COVID-19. The CDR3 reads CASSVRTTSYEQYF. The CDR3 DNA reads TGCGCCAGCAGCGTAAGGACTACTTCCTACGAGCAGTACTTC.